The rows below give T cell receptor beta chains drawn from one sample of a study of blood T cell repertoires in COVID-19. Libraries were prepared by immunoSEQ multiplex PCR; TCRdb keeps only in-frame clonotypes and omits some of them. The sample has more than 300,000 clones, 86% seen once. Sample: peripheral blood. Receptors originate from a woman aged 45-59 years with acute or convalescent COVID-19. Each CDR3 is given with its conserved first and last residue. Fields, in order: CDR3 length, V gene, J gene, clone size, CDR3 protein. Clone size is shown for a subset of rows, as once, few, many or a class of expanded clone.

12	TRBV2	TRBJ1-6	NA	CASSVGDSPLHF
13	TRBV6-5	TRBJ1-3	NA	CASSPDIGNTIYF
13	TRBV9	TRBJ1-2	NA	CASSVVQGRGYTF
15	TRBV5-1	TRBJ1-1	NA	CASSTGQQIRSEAFF
13	TRBV28	TRBJ2-5	NA	CASSLVDQETQYF
15	TRBV7-2	TRBJ1-5	NA	CASSLQGRGHQPQHF
18	TRBV9	TRBJ1-2	NA	CASSHFSTQGGEGYGYTF
17	TRBV7-9	TRBJ1-1	NA	CASSLGARTVMNTEAFF
18	TRBV5-1	TRBJ2-1	NA	CASSRWTSGRSSYNEQFF
15	TRBV7-2	TRBJ2-7	NA	CASSLAQGAGDEQYF
15	TRBV4-1	TRBJ2-7	NA	CASSTGQGQSYEQYF
13	TRBV11-2	TRBJ2-7	NA	CASSWGHYYEQYF
16	TRBV7-8	TRBJ1-3	once	CASSPHAGESGNTIYF
15	TRBV2	TRBJ2-1	NA	CASSGSLAVYNEQFF
14	TRBV28	TRBJ2-7	NA	CASSTDRGAYEQYF
14	TRBV6-5	TRBJ1-1	NA	CASSWGQMNTEAFF
14	TRBV5-1	TRBJ2-7	NA	CASSEQGLSYEQYF
14	TRBV2	TRBJ2-3	NA	CASVRDRGTDTQYF
17	TRBV30	TRBJ1-6	NA	CAWSVQGLHSYNSPLHF
14	TRBV2	TRBJ1-1	NA	CASRHRVYGTEAFF
19	TRBV15	TRBJ2-3	NA	CATSGPGLVTMTSTDTQYF
16	TRBV9	TRBJ2-5	NA	CASSVEGLAVQETQYF
16	TRBV9	TRBJ2-3	NA	CASSVAGGWGTDTQYF
12	TRBV27	TRBJ2-5	NA	CASRRTQETQYF
16	TRBV23-1	TRBJ1-1	NA	CASRRPDKQMNTEAFF
16	TRBV27	TRBJ1-4	NA	CASSLRGLSANEKLFF
18	TRBV25-1	TRBJ2-3	NA	CASSELGLVNTATNTQYF
15	TRBV9	TRBJ1-1	NA	CASSAGDSFNTEAFF
13	TRBV10-1	TRBJ2-7	NA	CASSQGQASEQYF
13	TRBV24-1	TRBJ2-5	NA	CATSVGAPGTQYF
14	TRBV28	TRBJ2-1	NA	CASSLAGVVNEQFF
19	TRBV4-1	TRBJ1-5	NA	CASSQAWDNYILGNQPQHF
16	TRBV4-1	TRBJ2-3	NA	CASSQIPPPSREAQYF
14	TRBV7-3	TRBJ2-5	NA	CASSRGQYQETQYF
18	TRBV4-3	TRBJ2-2	NA	CASSQEQLRDLNTGELFF
15	TRBV7-9	TRBJ2-7	NA	CASSLVRAGRYEQYF
13	TRBV5-4	TRBJ1-1	NA	CASSYATGTEAFF
13	TRBV28	TRBJ1-1	once	CASSAIMNTEAFF
15	TRBV5-1	TRBJ2-7	NA	CASSVTGTSAYEQYF
15	TRBV4-1	TRBJ2-7	NA	CASSQDIQGFLPQYF
18	TRBV28	TRBJ1-2	NA	CASSPGTGGVSYNYGYTF
14	TRBV5-4	TRBJ2-5	NA	CASSPTGVEETQYF
15	TRBV12-5	TRBJ2-5	NA	CASGLGQASGETQYF
15	TRBV10-3	TRBJ2-7	NA	CAISEAERGEGEQYF
13	TRBV28	TRBJ2-7	NA	CASSLKRDYEQYF
14	TRBV2	TRBJ1-4	once	CASSPSATNEKLFF
17	TRBV4-2	TRBJ1-1	once	CASSQVAGGRANTEAFF
17	TRBV7-2	TRBJ2-3	NA	CASSLAPRGTGADTQYF
13	TRBV27	TRBJ2-5	NA	CASSLGGRETQYF
13	TRBV7-9	TRBJ2-7	NA	CASSRGGDYEQYF
17	TRBV1	TRBJ2-2	NA	CTSSQDLSGRCTGELFF
16	TRBV25-1	TRBJ2-1	NA	CASSEEGGGTYNEQFF
16	TRBV5-5	TRBJ1-3	NA	CASSPTGQAFGNTIYF
14	TRBV7-8	TRBJ1-4	NA	CASTEGTADEKLFF